The next 26 T cell receptor beta chains were all read from a single sample in a study of response to subunit inactivated influenza vaccine. From the RT-PCR reads, TCRdb called clonotypes with MiXCR, one entry per CDR3 protein. The sample consists of about 530,000 distinct CDR3 sequences, 10% to 15% of them appearing once. The sample consisted of PBMCs from blood, taken on the day of vaccination. All receptors come from a man in his fifties who received an inactivated influenza vaccine.

This rearrangement joins TRBV14 to TRBJ2-1, with 9 bases identical to TRBD2. CDR1 SGHDN and CDR2 FVKESK come from the germline V gene. The CDR3 length is 16 residues. The trim removed 4 bases at V and 2 bases at J, leaving 6 bases unmatched. CDR3 DNA: TGTGCCAGCAGCCGGATGACTAGCGGAACCTACAATGAGCAGTTCTTC. Translation gives CASSRMTSGTYNEQFF.

The V gene is TRBV11-2, the J gene TRBJ1-5; D is possibly TRBD1 (5 bases). CDR3 length equals 17 residues. V was cut by 7 bases and J by 1 base, with 20 bases left in between. From germline, CDR1 is SGHAT and CDR2 FQNNGV. This CDR3 is CASNRPGGKGSNQPQHF. In nucleotides, the CDR3 is TGTGCCAGCAACCGACCAGGAGGTAAGGGGAGCAATCAGCCCCAGCATTTT.

This clonotype has a handful of counts. The gene calls are TRBV12-3 or TRBV12-4 and TRBJ2-4, with 9 bases lining up with TRBD1. Trimming removed 6 bases from V and 6 bases from J; junction bases left unmatched: 9. The CDR3 consists of 15 residues. The CDR3 region has the DNA TGTGCCAGCAGGCTAACCGGGACAGGGTCAAACATTCAGTACTTC. Translated: CASRLTGTGSNIQYF.

This clonotype was seen many times. J is TRBJ1-1 and V is TRBV29-1; D remains ambiguous. CDR3 length: 11 amino acids. Germline V gene lookup returns CDR1 SQVTM and CDR2 ANQGSEA. The V end lost 4 bases, the J end lost 4 bases, and 7 bases lay between the germline ends. The CDR3 region is CSVAPLTEAFF. CDR3 nucleotide sequence: TGCAGCGTTGCTCCGCTCACTGAAGCTTTCTTT.

This clonotype was picked up many times. The chain is built from TRBV27 and TRBJ2-1; 9 bases match TRBD1. Germline lookup yields CDR1 MNHEY and CDR2 SMNVEV (reference sequence). The CDR3 has 17 amino acids. Germline trimming cut 2 bases from V and 0 bases from J; bases unmatched to any gene: 5. The CDR3 loop is CASSLQGTGSSYNEQFF. CDR3 coding DNA: TGTGCCAGCAGTTTACAGGGGACAGGGAGCTCCTACAATGAGCAGTTCTTC.

This clonotype was seen more than once but under ten times. J is TRBJ1-5 and V is TRBV27, with a tentative D call TRBD1 (6 bases). The CDR3 loop spans 17 amino acids. V lost 3 bases, J lost 10 bases, and 25 bases lay in between. Germline V gives CDR1 MNHEY, CDR2 SMNVEV (reference sequence). In DNA form, the CDR3 reads TGTGCCAGCAGTTTGAACCAGGGGAGGGGAAAAAAGAATCCCCAGCATTTT. It is translated as CASSLNQGRGKKNPQHF.

This clonotype appeared a few times. This chain joins TRBV25-1 and TRBJ1-2; no firm D call. The ends were cut back, 1 base at V and 4 bases at J, with 10 bases in the middle. The CDR3 is made up of 14 amino acids. Per germline, CDR1 MGHDK and CDR2 SYGVNS. The CDR3 region is CASSEFQSGYGYTF. The CDR3 DNA sequence: TGTGCCAGCAGTGAATTCCAGAGCGGCTATGGCTACACCTTC.

This chain links TRBV20-1 with TRBJ2-1; no firm D call. The V end lost 1 base, the J end lost 3 bases, and 13 bases lay between the germline ends. Looked up from germline, CDR1 is DFQATT and CDR2 is SNEGSKA (reference sequence). CDR3 length: 15 residues. CDR3: CSARGIAEYYNEQFF. The CDR3, as DNA: TGCAGTGCTAGAGGGATTGCGGAATACTACAATGAGCAGTTCTTC.

This clonotype has a handful of counts. The chain joins TRBV28 to TRBJ1-5; weak D call: TRBD1 (5 bases). The CDR3 loop spans 14 amino acids. V was trimmed by 4 bases and J by 4 bases, leaving 11 bases between them. Germline V gives CDR1 MDHEN, CDR2 SYDVKM. The CDR3 reads CASSSPTVNQPQHF. The CDR3 DNA sequence: TGTGCCAGCAGTTCCCCGACAGTAAATCAGCCCCAGCATTTT.

This clonotype occurred a few times. The genes are TRBV6-2 or TRBV6-3 and TRBJ2-7; D perhaps matches TRBD1 (5 bases). The CDR3 is 13 amino acids. Germline CDR1 and CDR2: MNHEY and SVGEGT. V shed 1 base and J shed 6 bases, with 10 bases lying between them. The CDR3 DNA sequence: TGTGCCAGCAGTTACTTCCCACAGGCCGAGCAGTACTTC. Its translation is CASSYFPQAEQYF.

V usage is TRBV7-8 and J usage is TRBJ2-7; the match to TRBD1 covers 7 bases. The CDR3 runs to 16 residues. Germline assignment: CDR1 SGHVS and CDR2 FQNEAQ. J was trimmed by 3 bases and V by 5 bases; bases with no gene match: 13. For the CDR3, the DNA is TGTGCCAGCAGCCCCGGGTGGGACAGAACTTACTACGAGCAGTACTTC. Translation gives CASSPGWDRTYYEQYF.

This clonotype has more than one count but fewer than ten. The chain uses TRBV29-1 and TRBJ2-3, with TRBD2 identical over 7 bases. Per germline, CDR1 SQVTM and CDR2 ANQGSEA. Trimming removed 5 bases from V and 1 base from J; junction bases left unmatched: 6. The CDR3 runs to 14 residues. In DNA form, the CDR3 reads TGCAGCGTTCGGCCACGGGGGGGCACAGATACGCAGTATTTT. It encodes CSVRPRGGTDTQYF.

The table lists this clonotype with many counts. The V call is TRBV12-3 or TRBV12-4, the J call TRBJ2-1; TRBD1 matches 7 bases. This CDR3 region has 15 residues. Trimming cost V 2 bases and J 2 bases; bases outside gene matches: 3. The CDR3 is CASSLRQGPYNEQFF. CDR3 sequence (DNA): TGTGCCAGCAGTTTAAGACAGGGCCCCTACAATGAGCAGTTCTTC.

This clonotype has a handful of counts. The CDR3 sequence: CASSLRTGPSEQYF. DNA of the CDR3: TGCGCCAGCAGCCTAAGGACAGGGCCCTCGGAGCAGTACTTC. This sequence joins TRBV5-1 and TRBJ2-7; 8 bases are shared with TRBD1. Germline assignment: CDR1 SGHRS and CDR2 YFSETQ. J was trimmed by 7 bases and V by 4 bases; bases with no gene match: 10. The CDR3 has 14 residues.

V and J are TRBV3-1 and TRBJ2-7; 9 bases fit TRBD1. This CDR3 is built from 13 residues. The V gene's germline CDR1 is LGHDT and CDR2 YNNKEL (reference sequence). Unmatched junction bases numbered 7, after V lost 7 bases and J lost 6 bases. The CDR3 sequence: CASNYGQGSEQYF. CDR3 coding DNA: TGTGCCAGCAACTACGGACAGGGGTCCGAGCAGTACTTC.

The V and J genes are TRBV5-1 and TRBJ1-1; D may be TRBD1 (6 bases). The germline V gene encodes CDR1 SGHRS and CDR2 YFSETQ. This CDR3 region has 15 residues. V was shortened by 7 bases and J by 0 bases, with 16 bases between the two germline ends. This chain's CDR3 is CASGGGSVMNTEAFF. DNA of the CDR3: TGCGCCAGCGGGGGCGGGTCGGTCATGAACACTGAAGCTTTCTTT.

The genes are TRBV5-1 and TRBJ1-1; D may be TRBD1 (6 bases). The V gene lost 2 bases and the J gene lost 3 bases, with 20 bases spanning the gap. This CDR3 has 17 amino acids. Germline V gene sequence: CDR1 SGHRS, CDR2 YFSETQ. The CDR3 region has the DNA TGCGCCAGCAGCTTCGAGTGGGGGGCGCGCCAATACACTGAAGCTTTCTTT. It codes for CASSFEWGARQYTEAFF. Using reference TRBV5-1 and TRBJ1-1 for the parts outside the CDR3, the full variable domain is KAGVTQTPRYLIKTRGQQVTLSCSPISGHRSVSWYQQTPGQGLQFLFEYFSETQRNKGNFPGRFSGRQFSNSRSEMNVSTLELGDSALYLCASSFEWGARQYTEAFFGQGTRLTVV.

Concerning this clonotype: A read error may explain this, as a much larger clone is one base away. The chain employs TRBV6-2 or TRBV6-3 and TRBJ2-7, with D unresolved. Germline V lookup: CDR1 MNHEY, CDR2 SVGEGT. With 8 bases removed from V and 2 bases from J, the gap between germline ends came to 10 bases. CDR3 length equals 12 residues. In DNA form, the CDR3 reads TGTGCCAGCGAAGTACAGACCTACGAGCAGTACTTC. Amino acids: CASEVQTYEQYF.

V gene TRBV10-3 combines with J gene TRBJ2-1; D remains unclear. The CDR3 has 12 residues. Germline CDR1 reads ENHRY; CDR2 reads SYGVKD. The V and J ends lost 5 bases and 8 bases respectively, with 10 bases between them. Here the CDR3 DNA reads TGTGCCATCAGTTTGGGTGGGGATGAGCAGTTCTTC. Its translation: CAISLGGDEQFF.

This chain links TRBV12-3 or TRBV12-4 with TRBJ2-3, with 7 bases that match TRBD2. The trim removed 7 bases at V and 4 bases at J, leaving 8 bases unmatched. There are 14 residues in the CDR3. CDR3 in amino acids: CASTLGLGADTQYF. The DNA for the CDR3 is TGTGCCAGCACCCTAGGACTAGGGGCAGATACGCAGTATTTT.

This clonotype has more than one count but fewer than ten. The gene calls are TRBV5-1 and TRBJ2-3; possibly TRBD2 for D (5 bases). The V end lost 0 bases, the J end lost 0 bases, and 8 bases lay between the germline ends. The CDR3 consists of 15 residues. The germline V gene encodes CDR1 SGHRS and CDR2 YFSETQ. This CDR3 is CASSLVAPSTDTQYF. CDR3 coding DNA: TGCGCCAGCAGCTTGGTAGCGCCAAGCACAGATACGCAGTATTTT.

In this sample, this clonotype turned up a few times. The CDR3 DNA reads TGTGCCATCAGTGAGAAATCGGCAACGAACACCGGGGAGCTGTTTTTT. Its protein product is CAISEKSATNTGELFF. V is TRBV10-3 and J is TRBJ2-2; unclear D gene. Trimming removed 2 bases from V and 0 bases from J, with 10 bases in between. The length of the CDR3 is 16 residues. CDR1 is ENHRY and CDR2 is SYGVKD in the germline V gene.

V gene TRBV4-2 combines with J gene TRBJ1-2; 9 bases match TRBD1. V shed 0 bases and J 4 bases; nucleotides not matched to a gene: 6. This CDR3 region has 16 residues. From germline, CDR1 is LGHNA and CDR2 YNFKEQ. CDR3 amino acids: CASSQDGTGRAYGYTF. In nucleotides, the CDR3 is TGTGCCAGCAGCCAAGACGGGACAGGGAGGGCCTATGGCTACACCTTC.

The sample holds many counts of this clonotype. This chain connects TRBV27 to TRBJ2-5, with 7 bases aligning to TRBD1. Germline V gene data show CDR1 as MNHEY and CDR2 as SMNVEV (reference sequence). Unmatched junction bases numbered 3, after V lost 3 bases and J lost 2 bases. The CDR3 length is 14 residues. This CDR3 reads CASSFTGAQETQYF. As DNA, the CDR3 is TGTGCCAGCAGTTTTACAGGGGCTCAAGAGACCCAGTACTTC.

The rearrangement joins TRBV14 to TRBJ2-2; D unclear. Germline CDR1 reads SGHDN; CDR2 reads FVKESK. Trimming stripped 3 bases from V and 9 bases from J, with 5 bases between. This CDR3 contains 11 residues. The chain's CDR3 is CASSHNRELFF. DNA for the CDR3: TGTGCCAGCAGCCATAACCGGGAGCTGTTTTTT.

This clonotype was seen more than once but under ten times. V is TRBV7-2 and J is TRBJ1-3; 7 bases line up with TRBD1. The V gene end was trimmed by 5 bases and the J gene end by 0 bases; junction bases not matched to a gene: 7. CDR1 and CDR2 (germline): SGHTA, FQGNSA. The CDR3 runs 16 residues. CDR3 protein: CASSLKGARSGNTIYF. CDR3 bases: TGTGCCAGCAGCCTAAAGGGGGCCCGCTCTGGAAACACCATATATTTT.